The clone carrying this TCR beta chain was seen many times. CDR1 and CDR2 (germline): ENHRY, SYGVKD. V lost 0 bases and J lost 0, with 13 bases in between. The length of the CDR3 is 17 residues. Construction of TCR beta libraries was performed using quantitative 5'-RACE with molecular barcodes. TCRdb re-called the 5' RACE reads with MiXCR, one entry per CDR3 protein. The sample shows about 130,000 distinct CDR3 sequences, roughly 15% of them seen only once. The data derive from a study of CD8 T cells in ankylosing spondylitis. The rearrangement uses TRBV10-3 and TRBJ2-3, with TRBD2 as a possible D gene (5 bases). The sequenced sample was blood, either unsorted or a sorted T cell fraction (not recorded which). The source is a female donor with ankylosing spondylitis or in good health (not recorded which). CDR3 in amino acids: CAISESRRSTSTDTQYF. CDR3 coding DNA: TGTGCCATCAGTGAGTCGAGGAGGAGTACTAGCACAGATACGCAGTATTTT.